These 14 T cell receptor beta chains share one sample of origin, sequenced in a study of T cells expressing NK-cell markers. TCRdb reanalyzed the 5' RACE reads and collapses them to one entry per CDR3 protein, without DNA. This table holds about 460,000 distinct CDR3 sequences. The sample was blood T cells: a sorted CD56 or NKG2C T cell subset, CD4+ or CD8+ T cells, or bulk PBMC T cells (not recorded which). Source of these receptors: a woman aged 50 to 60 in good health.

The CDR3 loop is CASSGQASTDTQYF. The chain is built from TRBV5-1 and TRBJ2-3. The CDR3 totals 14 residues. Germline V lookup: CDR1 SGHRS, CDR2 YFSETQ.

The chain couples TRBV5-1 to TRBJ1-1; checking the TCRdb D call of TRBD1 is not possible without DNA. CDR3 length: 16 amino acids. Looked up from germline, CDR1 is SGHRS and CDR2 is YFSETQ. The CDR3 spells CASSSESTGLDTEAFF.

The chain joins TRBV28 to TRBJ2-3; TCRdb's D gene call, TRBD2, goes unchecked for lack of DNA. The germline CDR1 and CDR2 sequences are MDHEN and SYDVKM. The CDR3 consists of 14 residues. The CDR3 here is CASMLAGGTDTQYF.

The chain joins TRBV20-1 to TRBJ2-1. Germline CDR1 is DFQATT and CDR2 is SNEGSKA (reference sequence). There are 16 residues in the CDR3. This CDR3 reads CSARDPWGVLGNEQFF.

The rearrangement uses TRBV27 and TRBJ2-1; TCRdb calls TRBD1, which cannot be checked without DNA. The CDR3 length is 14 residues. Looked up from germline, CDR1 is MNHEY and CDR2 is SMNVEV (reference sequence). The CDR3 is CASSPLMGYIEQFF.

The chain carries TRBV12-3 or TRBV12-4 and TRBJ1-2; lacking DNA, the TRBD1 call made by TCRdb goes unchecked. The CDR3 is made up of 14 amino acids. This CDR3 reads CASSLGGDGYGYTF.

The chain employs TRBV12-3 or TRBV12-4 and TRBJ1-2; the TRBD1 assignment by TCRdb is unverifiable without DNA. CDR3 length equals 13 residues. The CDR3 spells CASGAGTAYGYTF.

The J gene is TRBJ2-7, the V gene TRBV29-1; TCRdb selects TRBD1, and the lack of DNA leaves this call unchecked. This CDR3 spans 12 amino acids. Germline V CDR1 and CDR2: SQVTM, ANQGSEA. The CDR3 protein is CSVGRTKGEQYF.

This chain connects TRBV20-1 to TRBJ1-4; TCRdb indicates TRBD1, and absent DNA this call remains unverified. The germline gives CDR1 DFQATT, CDR2 SNEGSKA (reference sequence). CDR3 length equals 14 residues. The CDR3 loop is CSAAPEGRGEKLFF.

This chain links TRBV7-2 with TRBJ2-6. Germline V lookup: CDR1 SGHTA, CDR2 FQGNSA. The CDR3 length is 11 residues. The CDR3 sequence is CASSPEAVLTF.

V and J are TRBV6-5 and TRBJ2-1; TCRdb's D call of TRBD2 is untestable without DNA. This CDR3 spans 15 amino acids. Looked up from germline, CDR1 is MNHEY and CDR2 is SVGAGI. The CDR3 protein is CASSSGLLVYNEQFF.

The CDR3 sequence is CSARFTSGSLHEQFF. This chain joins TRBV20-1 and TRBJ2-1; TCRdb returns TRBD2, unconfirmable since there is no DNA. This CDR3 region has 15 residues. From germline, CDR1 is DFQATT and CDR2 SNEGSKA (reference sequence).

V usage is TRBV24-1 and J usage is TRBJ2-7; without DNA, the TCRdb call of TRBD1 cannot be checked. The CDR3 is 14 amino acids. CDR1 is KGHDR and CDR2 is SFDVKD in the germline V gene. CDR3 residues: CATSDNTQGNEQYF.

This rearrangement joins TRBV7-3 to TRBJ2-2; TCRdb reports TRBD2, a call that lacks DNA to check it against. The CDR3 has 16 amino acids. Germline-derived CDR1 and CDR2 are SGHTA and FQGTGA. The CDR3: CASSPPGLPNTGELFF.